Presented here are 4 T cell receptor beta chains from one specimen sequenced in a study of control samples from healthy donors and cancer patients. Libraries were prepared by immunoSEQ multiplex PCR; TCRdb keeps only in-frame clonotypes and omits some of them. The data show around 68,000 clones, approximately 80% seen once. Sample: PBMCs. These receptor sequences come from a woman aged 45-65 years with lung cancer.

The DNA for the CDR3 is TGTGCCAGCAGCTTCCGGGACATATACAATGAGCAGTTCTTC. Translation: CASSFRDIYNEQFF. The gene calls are TRBV7-8 and TRBJ2-1; tentatively, D is TRBD1 (6 bases). V was shortened by 3 bases and J by 4 bases, with 10 bases between the two germline ends. There are 14 residues in the CDR3. Per germline, CDR1 SGHVS and CDR2 FQNEAQ.

This clone was picked up one time. This chain links TRBV30 with TRBJ1-2, with a weak D call TRBD1 (5 bases). The V gene's germline CDR1 is GTSNPN and CDR2 SVGIG (reference sequence). Trimming removed 0 bases from V and 4 bases from J, with 9 bases in between. The CDR3 spans 13 residues. The CDR3 sequence: CAWSVGTGYGYTF. CDR3 coding DNA: TGTGCCTGGAGTGTGGGGACGGGCTATGGCTACACCTTC.

The chain couples TRBV30 to TRBJ1-6, with 7 positions matching TRBD1. Per the germline V gene, CDR1 is GTSNPN and CDR2 is SVGIG (reference sequence). The V segment lost 3 bases and the J segment 0 bases; nucleotides outside the gene matches: 5. The CDR3 totals 16 residues. CDR3 residues: CAWRDRVSSYNSPLHF. The CDR3 bases are TGTGCCTGGAGAGACAGGGTCAGCTCCTATAATTCACCCCTCCACTTT.

This clone appeared a few times. The chain is built from TRBV27 and TRBJ2-6, with D tentatively TRBD1 (6 bases). Germline CDR1 MNHEY, CDR2 SMNVEV (reference sequence). V lost 2 bases and J 0 bases, leaving 8 bases between the germline ends. The CDR3 runs 16 residues. In DNA form, the CDR3 reads TGTGCCAGCAGTTTAACAGGGACCTCTGGGGCCAACGTCCTGACTTTC. It specifies CASSLTGTSGANVLTF.